Each of the 25 T cell receptor beta chains below was sequenced from the same sample in a study of cytomegalovirus exposure and HLA in healthy donors. This table comes from immunoSEQ multiplex PCR, and its TCRdb copy is limited to in-frame clones, with some not included. The sample has approximately 110,000 clones; around 87% are singletons. Sequencing was performed on PBMCs. The source is a woman in her late teens or twenties in good health and CMV-seropositive.

The rearrangement links TRBV6-1 to TRBJ1-5; possibly TRBD1 for D (5 bases). V lost 0 bases and J lost 2, with 11 bases in between. CDR3 size: 16 residues. CDR1 is MNHNS, CDR2 SASEGT, per germline. The CDR3 sequence is CASSEASGLGNQPQHF. The CDR3 DNA reads as TGTGCCAGCAGTGAAGCATCAGGGCTGGGCAATCAGCCCCAGCATTTT.

This chain joins TRBV28 and TRBJ1-4; possible D gene TRBD1, 6 bases. Germline CDR1 and CDR2: MDHEN and SYDVKM. V lost 7 bases and J 8 bases, leaving 20 bases between the germline ends. The CDR3 is 15 residues long. The CDR3: CASTPWGRGNEKLFF. In DNA form, the CDR3 reads TGTGCCAGCACTCCTTGGGGGAGGGGGAACGAAAAACTGTTTTTT.

The CDR3 reads CASSGAGGGTGELFF. In DNA, the CDR3 is TGTGCCAGCAGTGGAGCAGGGGGCGGCACCGGGGAGCTGTTTTTT. The genes are TRBV9 and TRBJ2-2, with 8 bases aligning to TRBD1. Germline V gives CDR1 SGDLS, CDR2 YYNGEE. This CDR3 region has 15 residues. V lost 5 bases, J lost 4 bases, and 7 bases stayed unmatched.

For the CDR3, the DNA is TGCGCCAGCAGCCAATCCCCGGGACAGGGGTACGAGCAGTACTTC. Amino acids: CASSQSPGQGYEQYF. This chain uses TRBV4-1 with TRBJ2-7, with 10 bases lining up with TRBD1. Trimming at V came to 2 bases and at J to 4 bases, leaving 5 bases not matched to a gene. This CDR3 has 15 amino acids. Germline CDR1 is MGHRA and CDR2 is YSYEKL.

The J gene is TRBJ1-2, the V gene TRBV7-2; 7 bases are a match to TRBD1. J gave up 5 bases and V 1 base, and 10 bases lay outside the gene matches. Germline V CDR1 and CDR2: SGHTA, FQGNSA. CDR3 length equals 16 residues. As DNA, the CDR3 is TGTGCCAGCAGCTTAGGTCCAGGGGGAATAGGGTATGGCTACACCTTC. Encoded protein: CASSLGPGGIGYGYTF.

This chain connects TRBV11-3 to TRBJ1-2; no firm D call. Per the germline V gene, CDR1 is SGHNT and CDR2 is YENEEA. The length of the CDR3 is 14 residues. The V and J ends lost 4 bases and 3 bases respectively, with 12 bases between them. The CDR3 nucleotides are TGTGCCAGCAGCTCCTCAACAGATTACTATGGCTACACCTTC. Protein sequence: CASSSSTDYYGYTF.

This clone was seen once. V is TRBV7-8 and J is TRBJ2-1; 12 positions match TRBD2. Germline V CDR1 and CDR2: SGHVS, FQNEAQ. The trim removed 5 bases at V and 3 bases at J, leaving 14 bases unmatched. The CDR3 consists of 19 residues. In nucleotides, the CDR3 is TGTGCCAGCAGCACCCCCCGCGTCCCTAGCGGGAGGGACTACAATGAGCAGTTCTTC. This translates into CASSTPRVPSGRDYNEQFF.

CDR3 DNA sequence: TGCAGCGTTGTCCCGGGACAGGGGTTGGGCACAGATACGCAGTATTTT. Amino acid sequence: CSVVPGQGLGTDTQYF. This chain links TRBV29-1 with TRBJ2-3; 10 bases align to TRBD1. With V trimmed by 4 bases and J by 1 base, 8 bases remained unmatched. Germline V lookup: CDR1 SQVTM, CDR2 ANQGSEA. This CDR3 spans 16 amino acids.

This CDR3 is CASSPRQGFPYEQYF. As DNA, the CDR3 is TGTGCCAGCAGCCCCAGACAGGGGTTTCCCTACGAGCAGTACTTC. The rearrangement uses TRBV14 and TRBJ2-7; 8 nucleotides match TRBD1. V dropped 4 bases and J dropped 2; count of bases not matched to a gene: 7. From germline, CDR1 is SGHDN and CDR2 FVKESK. The CDR3 contains 15 residues.

The CDR3 region is CASSFPSGTGVSYSNQPQHF. CDR3 in DNA: TGTGCCAGCAGTTTCCCCTCCGGGACAGGGGTCTCCTATAGCAATCAGCCCCAGCATTTT. The chain joins TRBV28 to TRBJ1-5; TRBD1 agrees at 10 bases. This CDR3 contains 20 residues. Germline lookup yields CDR1 MDHEN and CDR2 SYDVKM. V was clipped by 3 bases and J by 0 bases; unmatched bases: 14.

V and J are TRBV9 and TRBJ2-7, with a weak D call TRBD2 (6 bases). The CDR3 extends over 15 amino acids. Trimming removed 0 bases from V and 3 bases from J, with 13 bases in between. The germline CDR1 and CDR2 sequences are SGDLS and YYNGEE. The CDR3 coding sequence is TGTGCCAGCAGCGTAGGCGGCGGGGTTAGCTACGAGCAGTACTTC. It specifies CASSVGGGVSYEQYF. The full variable domain, with the rest looked up from reference TRBV9 and TRBJ2-7, is DSGVTQTPKHLITATGQRVTLRCSPRSGDLSVYWYQQSLDQGLQFLIQYYNGEERAKGNILERFSAQQFPDLHSELNLSSLELGDSALYFCASSVGGGVSYEQYFGPGTRLTVT.

CDR3 coding DNA: TGTGCCAGCAGTCCCAGGGAACCCAGAGAGACCCAGTACTTC. Its protein product is CASSPREPRETQYF. The V gene is TRBV6-5, the J gene TRBJ2-5; maybe TRBD1 (5 bases). Trimming pared 5 bases from V and 4 bases from J, leaving 14 bases between. The CDR3 runs to 14 residues. Germline lookup yields CDR1 MNHEY and CDR2 SVGAGI.

The chain uses TRBV11-2 and TRBJ2-7; the D gene is possibly TRBD1 (6 bases). Trimming took off 5 bases at V and 0 bases at J, with 14 bases between the two ends. Germline values: CDR1 SGHAT, CDR2 FQNNGV. CDR3 length: 15 amino acids. The CDR3 loop is CASSALTGVSYEQYF. Here the CDR3 DNA reads TGTGCCAGCAGCGCTTTGACAGGCGTCTCCTACGAGCAGTACTTC. Filled out from reference TRBV11-2 and TRBJ2-7, the complete variable domain reads EAGVAQSPRYKIIEKRQSVAFWCNPISGHATLYWYQQILGQGPKLLIQFQNNGVVDDSQLPKDRFSAERLKGVDSTLKIQPAKLEDSAVYLCASSALTGVSYEQYFGPGTRLTVT.

The chain has TRBV11-2 and TRBJ2-2; D gene uncertain. The CDR3 runs to 14 residues. Deletions cut 6 bases from V and 4 bases from J, with 12 bases between. CDR1 and CDR2 from the germline V gene are SGHAT and FQNNGV. The CDR3 loop is CASRLPGSTGELFF. The CDR3 coding sequence is TGTGCCAGCAGACTGCCCGGGTCCACCGGGGAGCTGTTTTTT.

About this clone: The identical CDR3 is also encoded by other nucleotide sequences in the sample. The chain links TRBV28 to TRBJ2-7; D unclear. V was trimmed by 2 bases and J by 4 bases, leaving 3 bases between them. This CDR3 has 11 amino acids. The V gene's germline CDR1 is MDHEN and CDR2 SYDVKM. The CDR3 nucleotides read TGTGCCAGCAGTTTACGGTACGAGCAGTACTTC. As protein: CASSLRYEQYF.

J is TRBJ2-7 and V is TRBV12-5; 7 bases map to TRBD2. Germline CDR1 LGHNT, CDR2 FRNRAP. The CDR3 consists of 17 residues. V dropped 2 bases and J dropped 2; count of bases not matched to a gene: 12. The CDR3 loop reads CASGLSGKLATTYEQYF. The CDR3 nucleotides read TGTGCTAGTGGTTTGTCGGGTAAACTAGCGACTACCTACGAGCAGTACTTC.

The V call is TRBV28, the J call TRBJ1-2; perhaps TRBD1 as D (6 bases). This CDR3 has 13 amino acids. Per the germline V gene, CDR1 is MDHEN and CDR2 is SYDVKM. The ends were cut back, 5 bases at V and 13 bases at J, with 20 bases in the middle. The CDR3 spells CASSPSGQPSRTF. The CDR3 nucleotides read TGTGCCAGCAGTCCCTCAGGACAGCCCTCTCGCACCTTC.

This clone was recorded only once. The chain joins TRBV27 to TRBJ2-7; no clear D. V lost 4 bases and J 6 bases, leaving 7 bases between the germline ends. The CDR3 covers 11 residues. Germline-derived CDR1 and CDR2 are MNHEY and SMNVEV (reference sequence). The CDR3 loop reads CASSSPLEQYF. The DNA for the CDR3 is TGTGCCAGCAGTTCCCCCCTCGAGCAGTACTTC.

The rearrangement joins TRBV5-1 to TRBJ2-5, with D possibly matching TRBD1 (6 bases). This CDR3 has 15 amino acids. Trimming took off 4 bases at V and 3 bases at J, with 16 bases between the two ends. The germline gives CDR1 SGHRS, CDR2 YFSETQ. The CDR3: CASSLGTQTEETQYF. In nucleotides, the CDR3 is TGCGCCAGCAGCCTCGGGACACAGACCGAAGAGACCCAGTACTTC.

This chain connects TRBV12-5 to TRBJ2-2; 7 bases line up with TRBD1. After removal of 5 bases from V and 7 bases from J, the junction contained 10 bases not matched to a gene. Germline lookup yields CDR1 LGHNT and CDR2 FRNRAP. The CDR3 covers 15 residues. The CDR3 DNA is TGTGCTAGTGGTCAAACCACAGGGGCGGTCGGGGAGCTGTTTTTT. Its protein product is CASGQTTGAVGELFF.

The chain recombines TRBV5-6 with TRBJ1-5; D not certain. CDR1 and CDR2 from the germline V gene are SGHDT and YYEEEE. V gave up 1 base and J gave up 3 bases, with 8 bases separating them. The CDR3 covers 14 residues. The CDR3 sequence is CASSLLRHNQPQHF. The CDR3, as DNA: TGTGCCAGCAGCTTGTTGCGGCACAATCAGCCCCAGCATTTT.

The chain employs TRBV7-9 and TRBJ2-2, with a possible D match to TRBD1 (5 bases). The V gene lost 1 base and the J gene lost 4 bases, with 7 bases spanning the gap. The length of the CDR3 is 14 residues. Germline CDR1 and CDR2: SEHNR and FQNEAQ (reference sequence). The CDR3 loop reads CASSLGQGTGELFF. CDR3 DNA: TGTGCCAGCAGCTTAGGTCAGGGCACCGGGGAGCTGTTTTTT.

This chain joins TRBV5-1 and TRBJ2-5; 7 positions agree with TRBD1. V was clipped by 5 bases and J by 1 base; unmatched bases: 2. The CDR3 is 13 amino acids. Germline values: CDR1 SGHRS, CDR2 YFSETQ. CDR3 bases: TGCGCCAGCAGGACAGGGACCCAAGAGACCCAGTACTTC. This encodes CASRTGTQETQYF.

This clone has a handful of counts. CDR3 nucleotides: TGTGCCAGCCGGGAGGGGCCAGCCAAAAACATTCAGTACTTC. As protein: CASREGPAKNIQYF. The V gene is TRBV6-1, the J gene TRBJ2-4; 8 nucleotides align to TRBD2. The CDR3 is 14 amino acids. CDR1 is MNHNS, CDR2 SASEGT, per germline. Trimming removed 8 bases from V and 0 bases from J; junction bases left unmatched: 3.

V and J are TRBV6-6 and TRBJ2-7; D gene unclear. Looked up from germline, CDR1 is MNHNY and CDR2 is SVGAGI (reference sequence). V was cut by 5 bases and J by 5 bases, with 10 bases left in between. CDR3 size: 12 residues. CDR3 nucleotides: TGTGCCAGCAGTACGTACTCAAACGAGCAGTACTTC. Protein product: CASSTYSNEQYF.